A single T cell receptor beta chain is shown here with its context. Measured with immunoSEQ multiplex PCR; TCRdb has only the in-frame clones, and not every one. This sample has 180,000 or so clones; about 88% occur once, and the top ten carry 1% to 1.5%. The data were taken from a study of blood T cell repertoires in COVID-19. The overall study: In each case, the material was cDNA or gDNA derived from T cells, B-cell-depleted T cells, or PBMCs.

The CDR3 length is 13 residues. With 6 bases removed from V and 1 base from J, the gap between germline ends came to 9 bases. CDR1 SGHDN and CDR2 FVKESK come from the germline V gene. This sequence was found in a human donor with acute COVID-19. The donor label of this sample is uncertain. Sequenced: PBMCs or T cells enriched from blood (not recorded which). The V gene is TRBV14, the J gene TRBJ2-5; TRBD2 is a possible D gene (5 bases). CDR3 protein: CASSGGLQETQYF. DNA for the CDR3: TGTGCCAGCAGTGGCGGACTCCAAGAGACCCAGTACTTC.